These 29 T cell receptor beta chains came from one sample sequenced in a study of response to subunit inactivated influenza vaccine. TCRdb independently ran MiXCR on the RT-PCR reads; one entry per CDR3 protein. The sample gives hundreds of thousands of distinct CDR3 sequences, around 8% of which show up once; roughly 13% is in the top ten. The source material was PBMCs from blood, sampled less than 30 months after vaccination. These receptors were obtained from a man between 50 and 75 years old who received an inactivated influenza vaccine.

This rearrangement joins TRBV5-1 to TRBJ2-3; D may be TRBD1 (6 bases). The CDR3 length is 14 residues. The germline V and J ends were trimmed by 3 bases and 6 bases, with 14 bases remaining between them. The germline CDR1 and CDR2 sequences are SGHRS and YFSETQ. The CDR3 region has the DNA TGCGCCAGCAGCTCGACAGGAGAAGAGGATACGCAGTATTTT. It is translated as CASSSTGEEDTQYF.

This chain links TRBV27 with TRBJ2-3, with D possibly being TRBD2 (5 bases). V was pared by 6 bases and J by 3 bases, with 22 bases between. Germline V gene sequence: CDR1 MNHEY, CDR2 SMNVEV (reference sequence). The CDR3 loop spans 17 amino acids. CDR3 sequence: CASSMLEGPSGTDTQYF. The CDR3 DNA is TGTGCCAGCAGCATGTTAGAGGGCCCATCCGGAACAGATACGCAGTATTTT.

This clonotype came up many times. This sequence joins TRBV20-1 and TRBJ2-7; no firm D call. Per the germline V gene, CDR1 is DFQATT and CDR2 is SNEGSKA (reference sequence). The CDR3 extends over 11 amino acids. Trimming took off 6 bases at V and 2 bases at J, with 8 bases between the two ends. CDR3: CSAASAYEQYF. The CDR3 bases are TGCAGTGCCGCCTCGGCCTACGAGCAGTACTTC.

This clonotype was counted a few times. The gene calls are TRBV20-1 and TRBJ2-3; 9 nucleotides align to TRBD2. With 4 bases clipped from V and 7 bases from J, the junction kept 9 bases outside the gene matches. This CDR3 region has 14 residues. Per germline, CDR1 DFQATT and CDR2 SNEGSKA (reference sequence). The CDR3 DNA follows: TGCAGTGCTAACCCTAGCGGGGACGGGTATACGCAGTATTTT. As protein: CSANPSGDGYTQYF.

The sample holds many counts of this clonotype. The CDR3 DNA reads TGCGCCAGCACCTGGGAGGGCCGGCGGCCAGATACGCAGTATTTT. Encoded protein: CASTWEGRRPDTQYF. The chain couples TRBV5-1 to TRBJ2-3; 7 bases are a match to TRBD2. The CDR3 sequence is 15 residues long. The V gene end was trimmed by 6 bases and the J gene end by 4 bases; junction bases not matched to a gene: 11. Germline CDR1 SGHRS, CDR2 YFSETQ.

There are a few counts of this clonotype. A read error may produce the germline difference seen at one junction end. The chain couples TRBV20-1 to TRBJ1-1, with 8 bases that match TRBD1. The CDR3 is 11 residues long. Germline V gene sequence: CDR1 DFQATT, CDR2 SNEGSKA (reference sequence). The CDR3: CSAQDRDSRVF. The CDR3 coding sequence is TGCAGTGCCCAGGACAGGGATAGCCGGGTCTTT.

This rearrangement joins TRBV4-2 to TRBJ2-7; TRBD2 matches 7 bases. CDR3 length: 16 amino acids. V gave up 0 bases and J gave up 4 bases; unmatched junction bases: 9. Per the germline V gene, CDR1 is LGHNA and CDR2 is YNFKEQ. The CDR3 nucleotides read TGTGCCAGCAGCCAAGAGGAAAGCACTAGCGAATACGAGCAGTACTTC. Encoded protein: CASSQEESTSEYEQYF.

This clonotype was recorded many times. The chain has TRBV20-1 and TRBJ2-7; perhaps D is TRBD1 or TRBD2 (5 bases each). The CDR3 is 17 residues long. Germline loops: CDR1 DFQATT, CDR2 SNEGSKA (reference sequence). V gave up 6 bases and J gave up 1 base, with 25 bases separating them. For the CDR3, the DNA is TGCAGTGCCAACGGGGCGCCTAGCAGCGTTAGTTCCTACGAGCAGTACTTC. Translation gives CSANGAPSSVSSYEQYF.

The V and J genes are TRBV29-1 and TRBJ2-1, with 9 bases identical to TRBD2. Germline lookup yields CDR1 SQVTM and CDR2 ANQGSEA. CDR3 size: 13 residues. V was pared by 3 bases and J by 9 bases, with 6 bases of the junction left unmatched. This CDR3 is CSVDGGRAGEQFF. The CDR3 region has the DNA TGCAGCGTTGACGGCGGGAGGGCGGGTGAGCAGTTCTTC.

The V and J genes are TRBV25-1 and TRBJ1-6; 7 bases are shared with TRBD1. The CDR3 runs to 14 residues. After removal of 3 bases from V and 7 bases from J, the junction contained 3 bases not matched to a gene. Germline V CDR1 and CDR2: MGHDK, SYGVNS. The CDR3, as DNA: TGTGCCAGCAGTGAGACAGGGAGAAATTCACCCCTCCACTTT. This gives the protein CASSETGRNSPLHF.

This clonotype was counted a few times. The chain uses TRBV2 and TRBJ2-7; 11 bases are shared with TRBD2. Unmatched junction bases numbered 10, after V lost 6 bases and J lost 6 bases. This CDR3 contains 15 residues. CDR1 SNHLY and CDR2 FYNNEI come from the germline V gene. The CDR3 sequence is CASSVLAGEGSEQYF. CDR3 nucleotide sequence: TGTGCCAGCAGCGTACTAGCGGGAGAAGGGAGCGAGCAGTACTTC. Looking up the rest from reference TRBV2 and TRBJ2-7 gives the full variable domain: EPEVTQTPSHQVTQMGQEVILRCVPISNHLYFYWYRQILGQKVEFLVSFYNNEISEKSEIFDDQFSVERPDGSNFTLKIRSTKLEDSAMYFCASSVLAGEGSEQYFGPGTRLTVT.

Only a few counts were recorded for this clonotype. The chain combines TRBV20-1 with TRBJ1-2; no definite D call. The CDR3 extends over 12 amino acids. V shed 4 bases and J shed 4 bases, with 10 bases lying between them. Per the germline V gene, CDR1 is DFQATT and CDR2 is SNEGSKA (reference sequence). The CDR3 nucleotides read TGCAGTGCTAAACAGCAGAGCTATGGCTACACCTTC. It codes for CSAKQQSYGYTF.

This clonotype turned up a few times. The chain recombines TRBV7-2 with TRBJ2-1; D not certain. Trimming removed 5 bases at V and 5 bases at J, with 7 bases between. This CDR3 has 12 residues. Germline CDR1 reads SGHTA; CDR2 reads FQGNSA. The CDR3 is CASSGIDNEQFF. In nucleotides, the CDR3 is TGTGCCAGCAGCGGGATCGACAATGAGCAGTTCTTC. Full variable domain (missing parts from reference TRBV7-2 and TRBJ2-1): GAGVSQSPSNKVTEKGKDVELRCDPISGHTALYWYRQSLGQGLEFLIYFQGNSAPDKSGLPSDRFSAERTGGSVSTLTIQRTQQEDSAVYLCASSGIDNEQFFGPGTRLTVL.

In this sample, this clonotype turned up a few times. The V and J genes are TRBV12-3 or TRBV12-4 and TRBJ2-5, with TRBD2 identical over 9 bases. The CDR3 consists of 15 residues. Trimming took 3 bases from V and 7 from J; bases not matched to a gene: 9. CDR3 in amino acids: CASSFGVAGVGTQYF. The CDR3 DNA sequence: TGTGCCAGCAGTTTCGGAGTAGCGGGAGTTGGGACCCAGTACTTC.

This chain joins TRBV7-2 and TRBJ2-5, with 9 nucleotides matching TRBD2. V dropped 2 bases and J dropped 7; count of bases not matched to a gene: 8. This CDR3 region has 15 residues. The germline gives CDR1 SGHTA, CDR2 FQGNSA. For the CDR3, the DNA is TGTGCCAGCAGCTTAAACCTAGCGGGACTGAGGACCCAGTACTTC. Amino acids: CASSLNLAGLRTQYF.

This clonotype was detected a few times. The gene calls are TRBV6-2 or TRBV6-3 and TRBJ2-5; 11 bases map to TRBD2. With V trimmed by 6 bases and J by 3 bases, 6 bases remained unmatched. Germline loops: CDR1 MNHEY, CDR2 SVGEGT. The CDR3 runs to 15 residues. This CDR3 reads CASSRPGLAEETQYF. CDR3 nucleotide sequence: TGTGCCAGCAGCCGACCGGGACTAGCGGAAGAGACCCAGTACTTC.

This clonotype was detected a few times. V and J are TRBV12-3 or TRBV12-4 and TRBJ2-1, with a weak D call TRBD2 (7 bases). Between the trimmed V and J ends, which lost 11 bases and 11 bases, there was a span of 16 bases. The CDR3 consists of 11 residues. The CDR3 nucleotides are TGTGCCGGGTCCAACGGGGGGCAGCAGTTCTTC. This encodes CAGSNGGQQFF.

J is TRBJ1-5 and V is TRBV6-2 or TRBV6-3; D remains unclear. Germline V gives CDR1 MNHEY, CDR2 SVGEGT. This CDR3 contains 15 residues. V was trimmed by 6 bases and J by 0 bases, leaving 12 bases between them. The CDR3 is CASRSRTGSNQPQHF. For the CDR3, the DNA is TGTGCCAGCAGATCACGGACGGGTAGCAATCAGCCCCAGCATTTT.

This clonotype showed up just a few times. CDR3 DNA: TGTGCCAGCAGCCGACCGGGGGGCCGGGGAGAGACCCAGTACTTC. Amino acid sequence: CASSRPGGRGETQYF. This chain links TRBV25-1 with TRBJ2-5; tentatively, D is TRBD2 (7 bases). Trimming shortened V by 6 bases and J by 4 bases, and 18 bases separated the two germline ends. The germline gives CDR1 MGHDK, CDR2 SYGVNS. CDR3 length: 15 amino acids.

This clonotype was counted many times. V is TRBV5-1 and J is TRBJ1-1; weak D call: TRBD1 (6 bases). V gave up 2 bases and J gave up 4 bases, with 12 bases separating them. From germline, CDR1 is SGHRS and CDR2 YFSETQ. This CDR3 comprises 14 residues. Here the CDR3 DNA reads TGCGCCAGCAGCTTAGGGGGTATGAGCACTGAAGCTTTCTTT. Amino acids: CASSLGGMSTEAFF.

The V gene is TRBV6-1, the J gene TRBJ2-1, with D tentatively TRBD2 (6 bases). The CDR3 covers 13 residues. The germline CDR1 and CDR2 sequences are MNHNS and SASEGT. V was clipped by 6 bases and J by 7 bases, with 13 bases between them. As DNA, the CDR3 is TGTGCCAGCAGCGAGGACTATAGAAATGAGCAGTTCTTC. It codes for CASSEDYRNEQFF.

The table lists this clonotype with a few counts. V is TRBV4-3 and J is TRBJ2-5, with TRBD1 matching over 7 bases. CDR3 length: 15 residues. With V trimmed by 0 bases and J by 4 bases, 5 bases remained unmatched. Germline values: CDR1 LGHNA, CDR2 YSLEER. The CDR3 coding sequence is TGCGCCAGCAGCCAAGATACAGGGGTCCGAGAGACCCAGTACTTC. This sequence encodes CASSQDTGVRETQYF.

This clonotype showed up many times. Written as DNA, the CDR3 is TGTGCCAGCAGTTCTGCGCCCTACGAGCAGTACTTC. It translates to CASSSAPYEQYF. V gene TRBV28 combines with J gene TRBJ2-7, with D unclear. The V end lost 4 bases, the J end lost 2 bases, and 6 bases lay between the germline ends. Germline CDR1 and CDR2: MDHEN and SYDVKM. The CDR3 is 12 amino acids.

In this sample, this clonotype turned up a few times. The gene calls are TRBV29-1 and TRBJ2-7; TRBD1 or TRBD2 may be the D gene (5 bases each). The V and J ends lost 6 bases and 0 bases respectively, with 9 bases between them. The CDR3 is 12 amino acids. Germline V gene sequence: CDR1 SQVTM, CDR2 ANQGSEA. In DNA form, the CDR3 reads TGCAGCGTAATTGGGGGCTCCTACGAGCAGTACTTC. It yields the protein CSVIGGSYEQYF.

The J gene is TRBJ1-1, the V gene TRBV12-3 or TRBV12-4; TRBD1 might be the D (5 bases). This CDR3 is 15 amino acids long. V gave up 6 bases and J gave up 1 base, with 15 bases separating them. The CDR3 loop is CASSLGGTENTEAFF. The DNA of the CDR3 is TGTGCCAGCAGCCTTGGGGGGACGGAGAACACTGAAGCTTTCTTT.

This clonotype turned up a few times. The V call is TRBV12-3 or TRBV12-4, the J call TRBJ2-1; TRBD1 aligns across 10 bases. CDR3 length equals 12 residues. The V gene end was trimmed by 4 bases and the J gene end by 15 bases; junction bases not matched to a gene: 6. In nucleotides, the CDR3 is TGTGCCAGCAGTTCAACGACAGGGGGCCCGTTCTTC. This codes for CASSSTTGGPFF.

This clonotype was detected ten times or more. The V call is TRBV20-1, the J call TRBJ2-5, with D tentatively TRBD2 (6 bases). The CDR3 is 12 residues long. The germline CDR1 and CDR2 sequences are DFQATT and SNEGSKA (reference sequence). Trimming removed 0 bases from V and 5 bases from J, with 7 bases in between. The CDR3 bases are TGCAGTGCTAGAGATGGGAGGGAGACCCAGTACTTC. Protein sequence: CSARDGRETQYF.

This clonotype was detected ten times or more. The chain couples TRBV12-3 or TRBV12-4 to TRBJ2-7; D is ambiguous. There are 13 residues in the CDR3. Trimming left V 7 bases short and J 7 bases short, with 17 bases between. In DNA form, the CDR3 reads TGTGCCAGCAAAATCTCGGGTTCTGGGGAGCAGTACTTC. It encodes CASKISGSGEQYF.

Only a few counts were recorded for this clonotype. V usage is TRBV20-1 and J usage is TRBJ2-7, with D possibly TRBD2 on 5 matching bases. There are 15 residues in the CDR3. Per germline, CDR1 DFQATT and CDR2 SNEGSKA (reference sequence). Trimming left V 4 bases short and J 5 bases short, with 21 bases between. Written as DNA, the CDR3 is TGCAGTGCTAACATTGGCCATAAGGGAGTCCACGAGCAGTACTTC. This translates into CSANIGHKGVHEQYF.